These 20 T cell receptor beta chains originate from one sample sequenced in a study of cytomegalovirus exposure and HLA in healthy donors. A multiplex PCR was run with 60 Vbeta primers and 13 Jbeta primers. Method: immunoSEQ multiplex PCR; TCRdb's copy keeps in-frame clones and lacks some. Of 160,000 or so clones in the sample, roughly four fifths were seen once. Source material: PBMCs. All receptors come from a man between 45 and 60 years old in good health and CMV-seropositive.

This clone was detected once. The chain employs TRBV29-1 and TRBJ2-1; 13 bases line up with TRBD2. V gave up 3 bases and J gave up 10 bases; unmatched junction bases: 6. Germline loops: CDR1 SQVTM, CDR2 ANQGSEA. The CDR3 contains 14 residues. DNA for the CDR3: TGCAGCGTTGAGGGGGGACTAGCGGGACAAGAGCAGTTCTTC. It codes for CSVEGGLAGQEQFF.

The CDR3 DNA follows: TGCGCCAGCAGCCAAGACTTAGGGTGGGGGCGAGCCGTGAATGAAAAACTGTTTTTT. It codes for CASSQDLGWGRAVNEKLFF. This chain connects TRBV4-1 to TRBJ1-4; perhaps TRBD1 as D (6 bases). The length of the CDR3 is 19 residues. Germline-derived CDR1 and CDR2 are MGHRA and YSYEKL. V was pared by 0 bases and J by 5 bases, with 22 bases between.

V gene TRBV4-2 combines with J gene TRBJ1-1, with no clear D. Per germline, CDR1 LGHNA and CDR2 YNFKEQ. The length of the CDR3 is 15 residues. Trimming stripped 0 bases from V and 1 base from J, with 9 bases between. CDR3 DNA: TGTGCCAGCAGCCAAGATCTTCGAGAGAACACTGAAGCTTTCTTT. It translates to CASSQDLRENTEAFF.

The CDR3 sequence: CASSPRGAGGRLSYEQYF. The CDR3 region has the DNA TGTGCCAGCAGCCCCCGGGGGGCGGGGGGCCGTCTCTCCTACGAGCAGTACTTC. This chain links TRBV13 with TRBJ2-7; 8 bases are shared with TRBD2. J lost 0 bases, V lost 5 bases, and 15 bases had no gene match. Germline V gives CDR1 PRHDT, CDR2 FYEKMQ (reference sequence). CDR3 length equals 18 residues.

This clone has only one observation. The J gene is TRBJ2-5, the V gene TRBV4-1; 10 bases agree with TRBD2. The J call may be incorrect, as the DNA end agrees better with TRBJ2-7. The germline V gene has CDR1 MGHRA and CDR2 YSYEKL. The CDR3 runs to 15 residues. The CDR3 here is CASSQTSGTLYEQYF. In DNA, the CDR3 is TGCGCCAGCAGCCAAACTAGCGGGACGCTTTACGAGCAGTACTTC.

The gene calls are TRBV30 and TRBJ1-2; no definite D call. This CDR3 region has 13 residues. Trimming removed 5 bases from V and 7 bases from J, with 17 bases in between. The germline CDR1 and CDR2 sequences are GTSNPN and SVGIG (reference sequence). The CDR3, as DNA: TGTGCCTGGGTCCCACGTATCGAGCCTGGCTACACCTTC. This encodes CAWVPRIEPGYTF.

The chain is built from TRBV28 and TRBJ1-2, with 11 bases fitting TRBD1. In germline, CDR1 is MDHEN, CDR2 SYDVKM. The CDR3 spans 15 residues. The trim removed 7 bases at V and 8 bases at J, leaving 12 bases unmatched. The DNA of the CDR3 is TGTGCCAGCACCTACCCCGGGACAGGGGGACGAGGCTACACCTTC. Encoded protein: CASTYPGTGGRGYTF.

CDR3 nucleotides: TGCGCCAGCAGCCAAGATGGGGGGGTTGGCGGGAGAGGGACCTACGAGCAGTACTTC. This gives the protein CASSQDGGVGGRGTYEQYF. The rearrangement joins TRBV4-1 to TRBJ2-7; 7 bases map to TRBD2. V dropped 0 bases and J dropped 2; count of bases not matched to a gene: 16. Germline V gives CDR1 MGHRA, CDR2 YSYEKL. There are 19 residues in the CDR3.

The chain has TRBV4-3 and TRBJ1-2, with D tentatively TRBD1 (5 bases). Trimming took off 4 bases at V and 4 bases at J, with 13 bases between the two ends. The length of the CDR3 is 14 residues. The germline gives CDR1 LGHNA, CDR2 YSLEER. The CDR3 loop reads CASSPREGTYGYTF. The CDR3 coding sequence is TGCGCCAGCAGCCCCAGGGAGGGTACCTATGGCTACACCTTC.

The rearrangement links TRBV9 to TRBJ2-1; maybe TRBD2 (7 bases). CDR3 length: 14 amino acids. Germline lookup yields CDR1 SGDLS and CDR2 YYNGEE. The V and J ends lost 3 bases and 8 bases respectively, with 15 bases between them. CDR3 residues: CASSARGGVDEQFF. The CDR3 coding sequence is TGTGCCAGCAGCGCTAGAGGGGGGGTGGATGAGCAGTTCTTC. The entire variable domain, with the rest obtained from reference TRBV9 and TRBJ2-1, is as follows: DSGVTQTPKHLITATGQRVTLRCSPRSGDLSVYWYQQSLDQGLQFLIQYYNGEERAKGNILERFSAQQFPDLHSELNLSSLELGDSALYFCASSARGGVDEQFFGPGTRLTVL.

A remark on this clone: The junction departs from germline at one end; a sequencing error may be responsible. J is TRBJ1-4 and V is TRBV7-8; TRBD1 agrees at 9 bases. CDR1 and CDR2 (germline): SGHVS, FQNEAQ. The CDR3 extends over 12 amino acids. The CDR3 sequence: CASGTGTSGLSF. The CDR3 DNA reads TGTGCCAGCGGGACAGGGACTTCGGGACTGTCTTTT.

The chain has TRBV19 and TRBJ2-7; 9 nucleotides agree with TRBD2. Germline V gives CDR1 LNHDA, CDR2 SQIVND (reference sequence). The CDR3 totals 15 residues. V was clipped by 1 base and J by 3 bases; unmatched bases: 4. The CDR3 spells CASSIARGRGYEQYF. The CDR3 region has the DNA TGTGCCAGTAGTATAGCACGCGGGAGGGGCTACGAGCAGTACTTC. Full variable domain (missing parts from reference TRBV19 and TRBJ2-7): DGGITQSPKYLFRKEGQNVTLSCEQNLNHDAMYWYRQDPGQGLRLIYYSQIVNDFQKGDIAEGYSVSREKKESFPLTVTSAQKNPTAFYLCASSIARGRGYEQYFGPGTRLTVT.

This clone came up once. Other DNA sequences in this specimen translate into the identical CDR3. The rearrangement links TRBV29-1 to TRBJ2-1, with 14 bases identical to TRBD2. CDR1 SQVTM and CDR2 ANQGSEA come from the germline V gene. The CDR3 totals 16 residues. Trimming took 2 bases from V and 3 from J; bases not matched to a gene: 3. CDR3 sequence reads: CSVEPGTSGSYNEQFF. Here the CDR3 DNA reads TGCAGCGTTGAACCAGGGACTAGCGGGAGCTACAATGAGCAGTTCTTC.

This chain links TRBV29-1 with TRBJ1-4, with D tentatively TRBD1 (5 bases). This CDR3 region has 10 residues. Trimming cost V 5 bases and J 10 bases, with 8 bases left between them. Germline CDR1 reads SQVTM; CDR2 reads ANQGSEA. CDR3 loop: CSVFGGKLFF. The DNA for the CDR3 is TGCAGCGTTTTCGGGGGAAAACTGTTTTTT. The entire variable domain, with the rest obtained from reference TRBV29-1 and TRBJ1-4, is as follows: SAVISQKPSRDICQRGTSLTIQCQVDSQVTMMFWYRQQPGQSLTLIATANQGSEATYESGFVIDKFPISRPNLTFSTLTVSNMSPEDSSIYLCSVFGGKLFFGSGTQLSVL.

This chain joins TRBV7-9 and TRBJ1-2; D perhaps matches TRBD1 (5 bases). The CDR3 extends over 12 amino acids. Germline V CDR1 and CDR2: SEHNR, FQNEAQ (reference sequence). V was cut by 7 bases and J by 8 bases, with 14 bases left in between. CDR3 sequence (DNA): TGTGCCAGCACTCCTCAGGGTTACGGCTACACCTTC. It translates to CASTPQGYGYTF.

The gene calls are TRBV2 and TRBJ1-3; TRBD1 aligns across 9 bases. The V and J ends lost 4 bases and 5 bases, in that order; junction bases with no gene match: 6. The germline CDR1 and CDR2 sequences are SNHLY and FYNNEI. CDR3 length: 15 residues. DNA of the CDR3: TGTGCCAGCAGTGGGGGACAGGGAGTACGAAACACCATATATTTT. Translation: CASSGGQGVRNTIYF.

The V and J genes are TRBV5-6 and TRBJ2-2; weak D call: TRBD1 (5 bases). This CDR3 is built from 16 residues. Germline V CDR1 and CDR2: SGHDT, YYEEEE. Trimming stripped 1 base from V and 6 bases from J, with 16 bases between. CDR3 sequence: CASSLRARVGAGELFF. In DNA form, the CDR3 reads TGTGCCAGCAGCTTGCGGGCCAGGGTAGGAGCCGGGGAGCTGTTTTTT.

The chain recombines TRBV2 with TRBJ2-5; 9 nucleotides match TRBD2. The trim removed 1 base at V and 5 bases at J, leaving 11 bases unmatched. Germline CDR1 SNHLY, CDR2 FYNNEI. CDR3 length: 17 amino acids. Written as DNA, the CDR3 is TGTGCCAGCAGTGAAGGGGTCCTTGCGGGGGGGGCGGAGACCCAGTACTTC. Encoded protein: CASSEGVLAGGAETQYF.

The chain is built from TRBV5-6 and TRBJ2-1; D is unresolved. CDR3 length: 15 amino acids. CDR1 is SGHDT and CDR2 is YYEEEE in the germline V gene. Trimming removed 0 bases at V and 0 bases at J, with 7 bases between. The CDR3 region has the DNA TGTGCCAGCAGCTTGGGCTTGAGCTCCTACAATGAGCAGTTCTTC. Translated: CASSLGLSSYNEQFF.

The sample holds a few counts of this clone. The chain recombines TRBV30 with TRBJ1-5, with 10 bases matching TRBD1. This CDR3 has 14 amino acids. The V gene end was trimmed by 3 bases and the J gene end by 5 bases; junction bases not matched to a gene: 4. CDR1 and CDR2 from the germline V gene are GTSNPN and SVGIG (reference sequence). For the CDR3, the DNA is TGTGCCTGGAGCGCCGGACAGGGGGATCAGCCCCAGCATTTT. This sequence encodes CAWSAGQGDQPQHF.